This T cell receptor beta chain originates from a study of shared clonotypes between healthy human individuals. About this clone itself: Its target is unknown.

V lost 2 bases to trimming and J lost 2 bases; unmatched junction nucleotides: 9. Germline values: CDR1 MDHEN, CDR2 SYDVKM. The CDR3 is made up of 17 amino acids. At the deep level, the assay was run. Method: immunoSEQ multiplex PCR; TCRdb's copy keeps in-frame clones and lacks some. The profile shows millions of clones, approximately 95% of them singletons. Study-wide points: Expectations were that clonotype sharing among donors would be affected by sequencing depth.

Terminally differentiated effector memory CD45RA+ cells were excluded by CCR7 positive selection of CD45RO-negative cells. The rearrangement uses TRBV28 and TRBJ1-2; TRBD1 matches 9 bases. The receptor was derived from a man in his late teens or twenties in good health. The sequencing input was naive CD8+ T cells sorted from blood. In DNA form, the CDR3 reads TGTGCCAGCAGTTTAGTCTGGACAGGGGCCTTAAACTATGGCTACACCTTC. Translation gives CASSLVWTGALNYGYTF.